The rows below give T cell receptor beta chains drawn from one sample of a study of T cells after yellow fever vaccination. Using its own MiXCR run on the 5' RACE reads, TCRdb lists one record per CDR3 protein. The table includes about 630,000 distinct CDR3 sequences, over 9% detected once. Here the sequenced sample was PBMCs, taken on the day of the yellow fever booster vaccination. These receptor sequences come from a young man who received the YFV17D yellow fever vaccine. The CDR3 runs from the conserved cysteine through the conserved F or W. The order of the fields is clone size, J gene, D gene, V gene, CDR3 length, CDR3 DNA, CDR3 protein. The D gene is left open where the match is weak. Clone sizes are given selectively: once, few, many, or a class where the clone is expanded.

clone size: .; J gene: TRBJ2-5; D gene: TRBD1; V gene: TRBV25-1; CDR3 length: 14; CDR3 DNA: TGTGCCAGCAGTTCACAGGGGATCGTCGAGACCCAGTACTTC; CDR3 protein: CASSSQGIVETQYF
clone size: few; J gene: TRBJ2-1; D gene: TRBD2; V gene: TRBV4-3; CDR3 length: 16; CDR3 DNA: TGCGCCAGCAGCCAAGGGCATAGCGGGGGCTACAATGAGCAGTTCTTC; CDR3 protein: CASSQGHSGGYNEQFF
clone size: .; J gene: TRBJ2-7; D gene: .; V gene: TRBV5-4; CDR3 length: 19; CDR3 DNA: TGTGCCAGCAGCTTGGGAATAAAACCGGGAAGCAGGGAAACCTACGAGCAGTACTTC; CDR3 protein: CASSLGIKPGSRETYEQYF
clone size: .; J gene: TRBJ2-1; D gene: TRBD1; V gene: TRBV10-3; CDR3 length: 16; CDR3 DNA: TGTGCCATCAGTCAACCCGGGACAGGGGAAACGGGTGAGCAGTTCTTC; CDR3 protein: CAISQPGTGETGEQFF
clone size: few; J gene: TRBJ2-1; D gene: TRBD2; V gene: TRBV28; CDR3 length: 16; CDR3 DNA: TGTGCCAGCAGCCGTGGTTCTAGCGGGCTTTACAATGAGCAGTTCTTC; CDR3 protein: CASSRGSSGLYNEQFF
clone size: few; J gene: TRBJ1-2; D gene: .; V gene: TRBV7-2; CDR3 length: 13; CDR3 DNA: TGTGCCAGCAGCTTAGTGGGGATCAGTGGCTACACCTTC; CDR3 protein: CASSLVGISGYTF
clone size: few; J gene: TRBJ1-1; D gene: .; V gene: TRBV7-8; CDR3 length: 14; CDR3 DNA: TGTGCCAGCAGAACTACTGACCTGAACACTGAAGCTTTCTTT; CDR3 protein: CASRTTDLNTEAFF
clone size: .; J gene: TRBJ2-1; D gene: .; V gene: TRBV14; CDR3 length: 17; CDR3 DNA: TGTGCCAGCAGCCAAGACTGGCCTTCGAGAGACTACAATGAGCAGTTCTTC; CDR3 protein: CASSQDWPSRDYNEQFF
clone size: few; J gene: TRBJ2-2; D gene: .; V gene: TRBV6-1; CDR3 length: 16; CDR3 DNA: TGTGCCAGCTGCGGCGGTATCCACAGAAACACCGGGGAGCTGTTTTTT; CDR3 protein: CASCGGIHRNTGELFF
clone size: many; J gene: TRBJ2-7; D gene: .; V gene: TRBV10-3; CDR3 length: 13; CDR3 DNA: TGTGCCGCCACCCAGGTACAGGGTGGCGAGCAGTACTTC; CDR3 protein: CAATQVQGGEQYF
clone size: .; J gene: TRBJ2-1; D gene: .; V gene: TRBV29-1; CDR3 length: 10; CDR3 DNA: TGCAGCGCAACAATAGATGAGCAGTTCTTC; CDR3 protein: CSATIDEQFF
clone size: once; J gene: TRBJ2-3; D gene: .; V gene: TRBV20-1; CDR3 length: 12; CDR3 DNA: TGCAGTGCTCCCTCACCGGGAGATACGCAGTATTTT; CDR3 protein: CSAPSPGDTQYF
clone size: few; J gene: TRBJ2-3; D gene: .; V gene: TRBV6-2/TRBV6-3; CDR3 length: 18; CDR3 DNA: TGTGCCAGCAGTTACCCAGGCTCGCGGACCCCCCGCACAGATACGCAGTATTTT; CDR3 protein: CASSYPGSRTPRTDTQYF
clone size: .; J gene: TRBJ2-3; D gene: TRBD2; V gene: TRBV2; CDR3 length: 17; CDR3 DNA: TGTGCCAGCAGAGATCCACTAGCGGAGAGGGGCACAGATACGCAGTATTTT; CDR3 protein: CASRDPLAERGTDTQYF
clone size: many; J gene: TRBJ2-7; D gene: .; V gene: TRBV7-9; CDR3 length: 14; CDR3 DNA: TGTGCCAGCAGCCCCCTACCAAGCTCCTACGAGCAGTACTTC; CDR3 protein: CASSPLPSSYEQYF
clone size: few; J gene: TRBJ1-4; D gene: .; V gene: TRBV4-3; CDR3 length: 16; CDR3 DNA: TGCGCCAGCAGCAAATCCGGGACAACAACTAATGAAAAACTGTTTTTT; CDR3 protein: CASSKSGTTTNEKLFF
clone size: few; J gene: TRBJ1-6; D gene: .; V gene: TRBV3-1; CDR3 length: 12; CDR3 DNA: TGTGCCAGCAGCCAAGGGTATTCACCCCTCCACTTT; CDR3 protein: CASSQGYSPLHF
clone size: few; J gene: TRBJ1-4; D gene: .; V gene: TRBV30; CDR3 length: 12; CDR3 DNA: TGTGCCTGGAGTTTTATGAATGAAAAACTGTTTTTT; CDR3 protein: CAWSFMNEKLFF
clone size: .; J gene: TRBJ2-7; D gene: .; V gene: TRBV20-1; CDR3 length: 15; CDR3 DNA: TGCAGTGCTAGATCGGGGGCCAAGTCCTCCTACGAGCAGTACTTC; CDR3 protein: CSARSGAKSSYEQYF
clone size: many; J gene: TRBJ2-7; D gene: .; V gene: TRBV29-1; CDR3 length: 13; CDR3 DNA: TGCAGCGCGACTAACGGGGGCTCCTACGAGCAGTACTTC; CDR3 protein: CSATNGGSYEQYF
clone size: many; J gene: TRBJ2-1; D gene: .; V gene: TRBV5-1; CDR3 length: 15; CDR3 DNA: TGCGCCAGCAGCTTCTCTAAGGGCTCCTACAATGAGCAGTTCTTC; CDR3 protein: CASSFSKGSYNEQFF
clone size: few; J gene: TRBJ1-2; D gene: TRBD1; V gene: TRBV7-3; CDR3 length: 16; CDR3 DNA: TGTGCCAGCAGCTCTCGGCCGACAGGGAACGGTCAGGGCTACACCTTC; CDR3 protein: CASSSRPTGNGQGYTF
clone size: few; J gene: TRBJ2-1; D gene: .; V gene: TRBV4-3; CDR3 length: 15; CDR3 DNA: TGCGCCAGCAGCCAAGACTCAGACTCCTACAATGAGCAGTTCTTC; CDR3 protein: CASSQDSDSYNEQFF
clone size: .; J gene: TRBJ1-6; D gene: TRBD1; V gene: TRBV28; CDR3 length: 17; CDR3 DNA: TGTGCCAGCTACCGGACAGGGACTAGCTCCTATAATTCACCCCTCCACTTT; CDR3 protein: CASYRTGTSSYNSPLHF
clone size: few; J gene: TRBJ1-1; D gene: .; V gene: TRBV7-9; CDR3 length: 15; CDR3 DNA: TGTGCCAGCAGCACAAAAGAACGCCTGAACACTGAAGCTTTCTTT; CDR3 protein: CASSTKERLNTEAFF
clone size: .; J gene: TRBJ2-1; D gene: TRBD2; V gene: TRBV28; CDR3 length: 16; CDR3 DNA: TGTGCCAGCAGTTCCCCCTGGCTAGCGGGAGGCCATGAGCAGTTCTTC; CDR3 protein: CASSSPWLAGGHEQFF
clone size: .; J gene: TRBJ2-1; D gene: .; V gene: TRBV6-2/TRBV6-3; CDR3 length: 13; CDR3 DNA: TGTGCCAGCCGAAGCCTACCCTACAATGAGCAGTTCTTC; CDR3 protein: CASRSLPYNEQFF
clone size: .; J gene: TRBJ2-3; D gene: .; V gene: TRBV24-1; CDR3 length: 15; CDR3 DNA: TGTGCCACCAGTGAGGCCGACCCACAGTTAGATACGCAGTATTTT; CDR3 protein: CATSEADPQLDTQYF
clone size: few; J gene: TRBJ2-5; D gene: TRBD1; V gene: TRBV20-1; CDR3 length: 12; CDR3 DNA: TGCAGTGTCGACAGGGCCCAAGAGACCCAGTACTTC; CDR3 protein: CSVDRAQETQYF
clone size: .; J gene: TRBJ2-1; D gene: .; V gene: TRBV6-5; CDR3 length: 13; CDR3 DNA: TGTGCCAGCAGATCTAGCGCACACAATGAGCAGTTCTTC; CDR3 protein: CASRSSAHNEQFF
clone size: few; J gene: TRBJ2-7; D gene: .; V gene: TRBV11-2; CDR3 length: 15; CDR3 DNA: TGTGCCAGCAGCTTAGTAAGGGGTAATCAATACGAGCAGTACTTC; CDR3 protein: CASSLVRGNQYEQYF
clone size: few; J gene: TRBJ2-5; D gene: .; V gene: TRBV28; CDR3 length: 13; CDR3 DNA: TGTGCCAGCAGTAATAGCCTCCGGGAGACCCAGTACTTC; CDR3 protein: CASSNSLRETQYF
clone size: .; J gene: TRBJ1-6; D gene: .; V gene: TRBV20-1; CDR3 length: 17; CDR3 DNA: TGCAGTGCCCTGAGGCGGTCCTCAGGGAATCTAAATTCACCCCTCCACTTT; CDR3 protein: CSALRRSSGNLNSPLHF
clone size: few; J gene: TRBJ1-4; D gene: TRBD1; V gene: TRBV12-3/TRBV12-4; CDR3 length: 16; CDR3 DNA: TGTGCCAGCAGTTCAGGGCTCGAGACAGGGTACGAAAAACTGTTTTTT; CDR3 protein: CASSSGLETGYEKLFF
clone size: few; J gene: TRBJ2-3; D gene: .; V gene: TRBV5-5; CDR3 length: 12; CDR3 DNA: TGTGCCAGCAGCAGTACAGGAGATACGCAGTATTTT; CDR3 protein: CASSSTGDTQYF
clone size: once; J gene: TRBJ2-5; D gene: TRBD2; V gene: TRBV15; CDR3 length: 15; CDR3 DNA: TGTGCCACCAGCAGTGAAGCGGGAGCCTTTGGCACCCAGTACTTC; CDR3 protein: CATSSEAGAFGTQYF
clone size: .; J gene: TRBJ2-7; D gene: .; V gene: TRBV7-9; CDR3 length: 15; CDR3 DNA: TGTGCCAGCACCCTAACGGGATGCGGACCCTACGAGCAGTACTTC; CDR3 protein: CASTLTGCGPYEQYF
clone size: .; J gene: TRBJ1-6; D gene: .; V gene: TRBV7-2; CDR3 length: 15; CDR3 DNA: TGTGCCAGCAGCTCCGGACAGACAAGGAGTTCACCCCTCCACTTT; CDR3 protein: CASSSGQTRSSPLHF
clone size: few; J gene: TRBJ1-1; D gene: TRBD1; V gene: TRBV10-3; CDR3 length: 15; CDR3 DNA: TGTGCCATCAGTGAGTCGGGACAGATGAACACTGAAGCTTTCTTT; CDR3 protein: CAISESGQMNTEAFF
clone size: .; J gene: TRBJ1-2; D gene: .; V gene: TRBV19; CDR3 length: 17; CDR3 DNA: TGTGCCAGTAGTATACCCTCGGGGGACGGTACCTGGTATGGCTACACCTTC; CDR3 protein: CASSIPSGDGTWYGYTF
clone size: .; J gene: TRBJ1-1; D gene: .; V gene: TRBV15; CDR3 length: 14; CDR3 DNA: TGTGCCACCAGCAGAGATTTGAAGAACACTGAAGCTTTCTTT; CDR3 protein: CATSRDLKNTEAFF
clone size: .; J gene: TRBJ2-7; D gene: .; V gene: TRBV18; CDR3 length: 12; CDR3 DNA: TGTGCCAGCTCACGAGATTCTTCCGAGCAGTACTTC; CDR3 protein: CASSRDSSEQYF
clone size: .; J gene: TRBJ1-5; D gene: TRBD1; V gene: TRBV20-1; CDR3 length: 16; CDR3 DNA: TGCAGTGCTAGTTCCCTTGACAGGGGATCGTGGCAGCCCCAGCATTTT; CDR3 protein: CSASSLDRGSWQPQHF
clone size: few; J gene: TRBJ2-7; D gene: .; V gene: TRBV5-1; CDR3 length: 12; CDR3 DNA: TGCGCCAGCAGTGCCACTACCTACGAGCAGTACTTC; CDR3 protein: CASSATTYEQYF
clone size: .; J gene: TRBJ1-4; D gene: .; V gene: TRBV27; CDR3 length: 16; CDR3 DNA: TGTGCCAGCAGTTTATCGATAAGGGGCCTTGGAGAAAAACTGTTTTTT; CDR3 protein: CASSLSIRGLGEKLFF
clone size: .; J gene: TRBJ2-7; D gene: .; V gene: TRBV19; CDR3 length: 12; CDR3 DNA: TGTGCCAGTGCCAGGGGATTTTACGAGCAGTACTTC; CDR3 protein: CASARGFYEQYF
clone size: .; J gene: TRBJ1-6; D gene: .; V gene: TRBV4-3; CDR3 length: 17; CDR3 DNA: TGCGCCAGCAGCCAAACAGTGCCGAGCTCCTATAATTCACCCCTCCACTTT; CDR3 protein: CASSQTVPSSYNSPLHF
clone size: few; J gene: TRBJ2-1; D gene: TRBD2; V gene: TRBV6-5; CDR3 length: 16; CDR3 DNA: TGTGCCAGCAGTTCCCTGACTAGCGGGAGGTGGCGTGAGCAGTTCTTC; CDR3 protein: CASSSLTSGRWREQFF
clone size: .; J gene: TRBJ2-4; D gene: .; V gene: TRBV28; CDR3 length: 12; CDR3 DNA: TGTGCCAGCGCGGACAGTTATAACATTCAGTACTTC; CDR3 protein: CASADSYNIQYF
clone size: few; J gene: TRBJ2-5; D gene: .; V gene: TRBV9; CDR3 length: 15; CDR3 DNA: TGTGCCAGCAGCGTAGAGGGGCAGAACCAAGAGACCCAGTACTTC; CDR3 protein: CASSVEGQNQETQYF
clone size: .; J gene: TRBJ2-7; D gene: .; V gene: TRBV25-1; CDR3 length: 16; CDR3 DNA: TGTGCCAGCAGTGACCCTCGACAGGGAGGGCACTACGAGCAGTACTTC; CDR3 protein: CASSDPRQGGHYEQYF
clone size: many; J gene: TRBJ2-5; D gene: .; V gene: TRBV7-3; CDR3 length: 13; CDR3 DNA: TGTGCCAGCAGCTTATCCTACTCGGAGACCCAGTACTTC; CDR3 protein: CASSLSYSETQYF
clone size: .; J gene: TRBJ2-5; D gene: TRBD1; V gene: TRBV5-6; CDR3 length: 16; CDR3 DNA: TGTGCCAGCAGCTTGCCCGGGACAGGGGGCTACGAGACCCAGTACTTC; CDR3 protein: CASSLPGTGGYETQYF
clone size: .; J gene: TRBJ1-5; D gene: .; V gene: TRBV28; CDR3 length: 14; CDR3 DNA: TGTGCCAGCAGTCAAAGGGGGGAGAGGGAGCCCCAGCATTTT; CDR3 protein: CASSQRGEREPQHF
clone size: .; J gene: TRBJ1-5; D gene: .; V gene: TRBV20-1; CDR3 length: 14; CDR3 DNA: TGCAGTGCTGGGGACGGCATGGTTGGGAGGCCCCAGCATTTT; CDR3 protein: CSAGDGMVGRPQHF
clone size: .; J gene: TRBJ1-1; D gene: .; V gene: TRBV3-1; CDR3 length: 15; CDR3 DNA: TGTGCCAGCAGCCAAGAATACAGGGTAAACACTGAAGCTTTCTTT; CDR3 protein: CASSQEYRVNTEAFF
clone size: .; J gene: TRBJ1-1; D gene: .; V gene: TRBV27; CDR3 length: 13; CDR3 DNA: TGTGCCAGCAGTGCCCGTCGGTACACTGAAGCTTTCTTT; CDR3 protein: CASSARRYTEAFF
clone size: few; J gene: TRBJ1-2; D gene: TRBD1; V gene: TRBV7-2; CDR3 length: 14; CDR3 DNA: TGTGCCAGCAGCTTGGCAGGGGGTATTACAGGCTACACCTTC; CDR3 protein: CASSLAGGITGYTF
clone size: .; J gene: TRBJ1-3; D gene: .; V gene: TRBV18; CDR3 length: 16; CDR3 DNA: TGTGCCAGCTCACCACCGGCCTTCTCAGCTGGAAACACCATATATTTT; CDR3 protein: CASSPPAFSAGNTIYF
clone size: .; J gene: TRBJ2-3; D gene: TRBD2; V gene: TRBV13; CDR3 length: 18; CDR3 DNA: TGTGCCAGCACCTCGAAGGGACTAGCGGGACCAAGCACAGATACGCAGTATTTT; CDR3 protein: CASTSKGLAGPSTDTQYF